This record covers a single T cell receptor beta chain. This sample was taken from a study of control samples from healthy donors and cancer patients. Data came from immunoSEQ multiplex PCR; TCRdb stores just in-frame clones and leaves some out. The repertoire consists of about 96,000 clones, with 90% to 95% occurring once and the leading ten covering 8%. Germline CDR1 is MNHEY and CDR2 is SMNVEV (reference sequence). The V and J ends lost 4 bases and 3 bases respectively, with 12 bases between them. CDR3 length equals 14 residues. The V and J genes are TRBV27 and TRBJ1-1, with a weak D call TRBD1 (6 bases). The sequence was obtained from a man younger than 35 in good health. The sample comprised blood. CDR3 protein: CASSYRAGDTEAFF. The CDR3 coding sequence is TGTGCCAGCAGTTACCGCGCAGGGGACACTGAAGCTTTCTTT.